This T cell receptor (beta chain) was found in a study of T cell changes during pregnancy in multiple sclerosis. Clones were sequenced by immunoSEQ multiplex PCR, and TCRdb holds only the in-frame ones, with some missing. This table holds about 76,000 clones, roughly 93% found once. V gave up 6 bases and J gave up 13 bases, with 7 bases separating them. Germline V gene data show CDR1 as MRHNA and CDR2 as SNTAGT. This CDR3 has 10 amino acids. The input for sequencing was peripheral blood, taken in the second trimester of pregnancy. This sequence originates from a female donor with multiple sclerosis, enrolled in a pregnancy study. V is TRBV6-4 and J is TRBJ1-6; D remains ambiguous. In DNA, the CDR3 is TGTGCCAGCAGCCCAATTCCCCTCCACTTT. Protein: CASSPIPLHF.